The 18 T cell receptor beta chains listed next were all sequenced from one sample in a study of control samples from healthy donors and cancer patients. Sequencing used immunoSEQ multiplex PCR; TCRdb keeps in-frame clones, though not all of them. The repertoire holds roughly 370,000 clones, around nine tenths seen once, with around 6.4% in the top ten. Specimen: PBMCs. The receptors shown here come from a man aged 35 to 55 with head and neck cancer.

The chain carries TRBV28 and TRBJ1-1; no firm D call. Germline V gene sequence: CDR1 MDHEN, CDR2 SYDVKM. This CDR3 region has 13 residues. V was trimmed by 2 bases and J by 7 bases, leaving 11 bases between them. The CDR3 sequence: CASSLRGHGEAFF. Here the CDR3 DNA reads TGTGCCAGCAGTTTACGGGGTCATGGTGAAGCTTTCTTT.

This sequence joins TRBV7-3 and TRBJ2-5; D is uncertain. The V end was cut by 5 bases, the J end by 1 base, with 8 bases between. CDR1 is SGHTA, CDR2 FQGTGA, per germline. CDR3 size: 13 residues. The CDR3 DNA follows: TGTGCCAGCAGCAGAGGCGTCCAAGAGACCCAGTACTTC. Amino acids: CASSRGVQETQYF.

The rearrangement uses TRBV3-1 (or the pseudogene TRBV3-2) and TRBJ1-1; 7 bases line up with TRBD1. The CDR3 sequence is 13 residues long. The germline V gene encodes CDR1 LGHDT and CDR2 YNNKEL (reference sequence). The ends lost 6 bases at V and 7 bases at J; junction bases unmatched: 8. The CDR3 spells CASSPRGLLEAFF. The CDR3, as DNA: TGTGCCAGCAGTCCTAGGGGGCTACTTGAAGCTTTCTTT.

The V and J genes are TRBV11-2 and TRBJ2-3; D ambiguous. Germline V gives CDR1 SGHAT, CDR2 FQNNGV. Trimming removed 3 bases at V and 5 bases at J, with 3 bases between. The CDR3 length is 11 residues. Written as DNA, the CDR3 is TGTGCCAGCAGCTTGGGAGATACGCAGTATTTT. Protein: CASSLGDTQYF.

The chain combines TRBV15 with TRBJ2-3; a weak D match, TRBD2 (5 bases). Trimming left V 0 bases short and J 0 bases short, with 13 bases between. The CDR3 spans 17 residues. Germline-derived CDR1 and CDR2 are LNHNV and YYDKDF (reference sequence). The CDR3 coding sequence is TGTGCCACCAGCAGAGAAGGTAGGAGCGGAAGCACAGATACGCAGTATTTT. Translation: CATSREGRSGSTDTQYF.

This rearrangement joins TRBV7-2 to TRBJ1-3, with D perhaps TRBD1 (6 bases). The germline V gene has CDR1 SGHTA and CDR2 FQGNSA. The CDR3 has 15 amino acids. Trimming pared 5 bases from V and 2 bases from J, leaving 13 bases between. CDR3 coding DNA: TGTGCCAGCAGCCCCCTGTGGGGGCCTGGAAACACCATATATTTT. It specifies CASSPLWGPGNTIYF.

In DNA, the CDR3 is TGTGCCAGCAGTTTAAGGGGGAGGGTAGGGGAAGAGACCCAGTACTTC. Encoded protein: CASSLRGRVGEETQYF. This sequence joins TRBV28 and TRBJ2-5, with a weak D call TRBD2 (7 bases). Trimming shortened V by 2 bases and J by 3 bases, and 16 bases separated the two germline ends. Germline V gene sequence: CDR1 MDHEN, CDR2 SYDVKM. The CDR3 runs to 16 residues.

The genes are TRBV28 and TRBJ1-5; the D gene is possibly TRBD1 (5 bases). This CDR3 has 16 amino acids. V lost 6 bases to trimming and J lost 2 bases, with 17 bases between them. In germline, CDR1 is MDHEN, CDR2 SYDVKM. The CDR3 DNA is TGTGCCAGCAGCCGCCCCTTGGGAGGGGGCAATCAGCCCCAGCATTTT. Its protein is CASSRPLGGGNQPQHF.

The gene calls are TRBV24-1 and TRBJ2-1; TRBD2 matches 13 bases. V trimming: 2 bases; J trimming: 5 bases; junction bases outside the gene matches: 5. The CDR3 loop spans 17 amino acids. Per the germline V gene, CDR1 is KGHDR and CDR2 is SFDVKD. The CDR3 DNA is TGTGCCACCAGTGATTCCTTGACTAGCGGGGGGAACAATGAGCAGTTCTTC. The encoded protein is CATSDSLTSGGNNEQFF.

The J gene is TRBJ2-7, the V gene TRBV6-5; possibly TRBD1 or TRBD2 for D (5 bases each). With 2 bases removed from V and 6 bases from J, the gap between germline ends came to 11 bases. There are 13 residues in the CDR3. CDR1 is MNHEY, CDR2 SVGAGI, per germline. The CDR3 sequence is CASSYRGVAEQYF. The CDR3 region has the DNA TGTGCCAGCAGTTACAGGGGAGTGGCCGAGCAGTACTTC.

The CDR3 region has the DNA TGCGCCAGCAAGGGGGGACAGGCCTCCTACAATGAGCAGTTCTTC. It yields the protein CASKGGQASYNEQFF. The genes are TRBV5-1 and TRBJ2-1; TRBD1 aligns across 8 bases. The CDR3 consists of 15 residues. Germline V CDR1 and CDR2: SGHRS, YFSETQ. V gave up 6 bases and J gave up 0 bases; unmatched junction bases: 5.

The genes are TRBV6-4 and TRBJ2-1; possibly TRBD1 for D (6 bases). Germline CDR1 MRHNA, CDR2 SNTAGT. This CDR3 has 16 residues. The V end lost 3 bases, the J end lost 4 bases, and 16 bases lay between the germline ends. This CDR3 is CASSEQGAAEYNEQFF. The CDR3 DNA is TGTGCCAGCAGTGAACAGGGTGCGGCCGAGTACAATGAGCAGTTCTTC.

CDR3 in amino acids: CASSDGAGGNQPQHF. The CDR3, as DNA: TGTGCCAGTAGTGACGGGGCGGGGGGAAATCAGCCCCAGCATTTT. The V and J genes are TRBV19 and TRBJ1-5; tentatively, D is TRBD1 (5 bases). The germline V and J ends were trimmed by 5 bases and 4 bases, with 15 bases remaining between them. The CDR3 is made up of 15 amino acids. The germline gives CDR1 LNHDA, CDR2 SQIVND (reference sequence).

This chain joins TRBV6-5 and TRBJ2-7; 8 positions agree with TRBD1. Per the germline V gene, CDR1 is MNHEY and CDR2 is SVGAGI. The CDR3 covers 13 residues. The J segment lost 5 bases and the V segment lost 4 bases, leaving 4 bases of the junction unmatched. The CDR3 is CASSWGQADEQYF. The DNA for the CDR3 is TGTGCCAGCAGTTGGGGACAGGCGGACGAGCAGTACTTC.

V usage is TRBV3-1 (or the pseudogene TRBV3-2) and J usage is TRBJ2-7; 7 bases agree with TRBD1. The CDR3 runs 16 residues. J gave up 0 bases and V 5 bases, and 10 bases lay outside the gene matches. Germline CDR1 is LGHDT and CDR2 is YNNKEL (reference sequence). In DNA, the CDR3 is TGTGCCAGCAGCAATCCTACAGGGGCTGCCTCCTACGAGCAGTACTTC. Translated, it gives CASSNPTGAASYEQYF.

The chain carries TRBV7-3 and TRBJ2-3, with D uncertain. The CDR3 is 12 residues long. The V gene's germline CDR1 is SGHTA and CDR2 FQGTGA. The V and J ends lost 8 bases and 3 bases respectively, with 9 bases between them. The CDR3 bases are TGTGCCAGCCTATTAAGGACAGATACGCAGTATTTT. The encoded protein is CASLLRTDTQYF.

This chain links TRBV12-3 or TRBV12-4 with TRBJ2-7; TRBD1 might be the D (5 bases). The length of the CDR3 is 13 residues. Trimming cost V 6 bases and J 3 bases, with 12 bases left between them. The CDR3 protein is CASRTGTHYEQYF. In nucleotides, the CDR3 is TGTGCCAGCAGAACAGGCACCCACTACGAGCAGTACTTC.

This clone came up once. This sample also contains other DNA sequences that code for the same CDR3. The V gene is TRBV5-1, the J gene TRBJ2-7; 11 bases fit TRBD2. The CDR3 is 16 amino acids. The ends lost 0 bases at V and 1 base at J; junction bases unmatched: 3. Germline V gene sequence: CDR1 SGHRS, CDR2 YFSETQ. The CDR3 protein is CASSLVLAGGSYEQYF. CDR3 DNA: TGCGCCAGCAGCTTGGTCCTAGCGGGAGGATCCTACGAGCAGTACTTC. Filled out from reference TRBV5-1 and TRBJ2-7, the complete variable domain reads KAGVTQTPRYLIKTRGQQVTLSCSPISGHRSVSWYQQTPGQGLQFLFEYFSETQRNKGNFPGRFSGRQFSNSRSEMNVSTLELGDSALYLCASSLVLAGGSYEQYFGPGTRLTVT.